The 21 T cell receptor beta chains listed next were all sequenced from one sample in a study of molecular identifiers for immune sequencing clone quantification. TCRdb recomputed calls from the PCR reads with MiXCR, one row per CDR3 protein. Seen here are around 43,000 distinct CDR3 sequences, about a fifth observed once, and the top ten hold about 1.2%. Sequencing was performed on naive CD8+ T cells from blood, with Jurkat cell RNA spiked in. As to subset: FACS-sorted CD8+CD4-CCR7+CD45RA+ naive T cells. These receptor sequences come from a human donor in good health. Some libraries in this study had Jurkat cell RNA spiked in.

This clonotype was seen repeatedly, ten times or more. V and J are TRBV19 and TRBJ1-5; the D is unclear. V dropped 4 bases and J dropped 2 bases, with 6 bases sitting between them. This CDR3 has 13 amino acids. The germline gives CDR1 LNHDA, CDR2 SQIVND (reference sequence). The CDR3 here is CASSTTGNQPQHF. DNA of the CDR3: TGTGCCAGTAGTACTACAGGCAATCAGCCCCAGCATTTT.

This clonotype was seen repeatedly, ten times or more. The chain has TRBV7-3 and TRBJ1-5; D possibly corresponds to TRBD1 (5 bases). The CDR3 consists of 14 residues. The germline V gene encodes CDR1 SGHTA and CDR2 FQGTGA. With 5 bases removed from V and 4 bases from J, the gap between germline ends came to 12 bases. The CDR3 is CASSLEGANQPQHF. In DNA form, the CDR3 reads TGTGCCAGCAGCCTCGAAGGGGCGAATCAGCCCCAGCATTTT.

This clonotype has at least ten counts. V gene TRBV6-2 or TRBV6-3 combines with J gene TRBJ2-4; 7 nucleotides align to TRBD2. The junction had 13 bases not matched to a gene; V was cut back by 6 bases and J by 2 bases. This CDR3 has 17 residues. The V gene's germline CDR1 is MNHEY and CDR2 SVGEGT. The chain's CDR3 is CASSPWEGPLTKNIQYF. The CDR3 DNA follows: TGTGCCAGCAGCCCATGGGAGGGACCCCTGACCAAAAACATTCAGTACTTC.

The sample holds many counts of this clonotype. This rearrangement joins TRBV5-1 to TRBJ1-5, with 10 nucleotides matching TRBD1. Germline lookup yields CDR1 SGHRS and CDR2 YFSETQ. The CDR3 consists of 15 residues. V lost 3 bases to trimming and J lost 3 bases; unmatched junction nucleotides: 3. CDR3 nucleotide sequence: TGCGCCAGCAGCTCCGGGACAGGGGCCAATCAGCCCCAGCATTTT. Translation gives CASSSGTGANQPQHF.

In this sample, this clonotype turned up many times. The V gene is TRBV6-2 or TRBV6-3, the J gene TRBJ2-5; TRBD2 might be the D (6 bases). Germline V CDR1 and CDR2: MNHEY, SVGEGT. The ends were cut back, 4 bases at V and 5 bases at J, with 17 bases in the middle. This CDR3 is 15 amino acids long. Here the CDR3 reads CASSLVSGESETQYF. The CDR3 bases are TGTGCCAGCAGTTTAGTCTCGGGAGAATCCGAGACCCAGTACTTC.

Points on this clonotype: Given a much more abundant clone one base away, this may be a read error. The final CDR3 position lacks the conserved phenylalanine or tryptophan, pointing to a likely read error. This sequence joins TRBV30 and TRBJ2-2; D might be TRBD1 (5 bases). Between the trimmed V and J ends, which lost 0 bases and 8 bases, there was a span of 10 bases. Germline CDR1 is GTSNPN and CDR2 is SVGIG (reference sequence). This CDR3 has 13 amino acids. The CDR3 loop reads CAWSVSQGGELFL. CDR3 in DNA: TGTGCCTGGAGTGTCTCGCAGGGTGGGGAGCTGTTTCTT.

At least ten counts were recorded for this clonotype. The chain recombines TRBV5-4 with TRBJ2-7; 8 nucleotides line up with TRBD2. J gave up 3 bases and V 3 bases, and 8 bases lay outside the gene matches. Germline V gene data show CDR1 as SGHNT and CDR2 as YYREEE (reference sequence). The CDR3 has 15 residues. The CDR3 nucleotides read TGTGCCAGCAGCTCCCCGAGCGGGAGTGTCTACGAGCAGTACTTC. This translates into CASSSPSGSVYEQYF.

This clonotype came up many times. This rearrangement joins TRBV4-1 to TRBJ1-5; D not resolved. Per the germline V gene, CDR1 is MGHRA and CDR2 is YSYEKL. CDR3 size: 15 residues. V lost 0 bases, J lost 11 bases, and 17 bases lay in between. CDR3 amino acids: CASSQDQVEAATQHF. CDR3 DNA: TGCGCCAGCAGCCAAGATCAGGTCGAGGCCGCTACCCAGCATTTT.

This clonotype appeared once. The chain employs TRBV5-1 and TRBJ1-1, with 7 positions matching TRBD1. Looked up from germline, CDR1 is SGHRS and CDR2 is YFSETQ. The length of the CDR3 is 17 residues. The V segment lost 2 bases and the J segment 4 bases; nucleotides outside the gene matches: 14. The DNA of the CDR3 is TGCGCCAGCAGCTTAGGGTCCGGTAGGGGGCTCGGCACTGAAGCTTTCTTT. This gives the protein CASSLGSGRGLGTEAFF. Full variable domain (remainder filled in from reference TRBV5-1 and TRBJ1-1): KAGVTQTPRYLIKTRGQQVTLSCSPISGHRSVSWYQQTPGQGLQFLFEYFSETQRNKGNFPGRFSGRQFSNSRSEMNVSTLELGDSALYLCASSLGSGRGLGTEAFFGQGTRLTVV.

Note on this clonotype: One end of the junction does not line up with germline, which may come from a read error. V and J are TRBV7-9 and TRBJ2-7; 7 positions agree with TRBD1. Per germline, CDR1 SEHNR and CDR2 FQNEAQ (reference sequence). CDR3 length: 13 amino acids. CDR3 sequence reads: CASSGTASHEQYF. Written as DNA, the CDR3 is TGTGCCAGCAGCGGGACAGCCTCCCACGAGCAGTACTTC.

This clonotype has ten or more counts. The gene calls are TRBV7-2 and TRBJ1-1; D is ambiguous. Per germline, CDR1 SGHTA and CDR2 FQGNSA. CDR3 length equals 14 residues. V was shortened by 5 bases and J by 3 bases, with 13 bases between the two germline ends. CDR3 DNA: TGTGCCAGCAGCCTAGAGGTTGGTTACACTGAAGCTTTCTTT. Protein: CASSLEVGYTEAFF.

This clonotype was recorded at least ten times. V and J are TRBV14 and TRBJ2-7; D is uncertain. V was trimmed by 3 bases and J by 1 base, leaving 10 bases between them. Germline V gene sequence: CDR1 SGHDN, CDR2 FVKESK. The CDR3 contains 14 residues. The CDR3 sequence: CASSHGRMSYEQYF. DNA of the CDR3: TGTGCCAGCAGCCACGGACGGATGTCCTACGAGCAGTACTTC.

This clonotype was seen ten or more times. This chain uses TRBV7-9 with TRBJ2-2, with D hard to call. Germline-derived CDR1 and CDR2 are SEHNR and FQNEAQ (reference sequence). V was pared by 0 bases and J by 8 bases, with 10 bases between. The CDR3 is 14 residues long. For the CDR3, the DNA is TGTGCCAGCAGCTTAGCTACACCCCGAGGGGAGCTGTTTTTT. It encodes CASSLATPRGELFF.

On this clonotype itself: This may be a read error, as it is one base from a much larger clone. The CDR3 does not close with the conserved phenylalanine or tryptophan, likely indicating a read error. The rearrangement uses TRBV29-1 and TRBJ1-2, with unresolved D. The germline V and J ends were trimmed by 0 bases and 4 bases, with 15 bases remaining between them. The CDR3 is made up of 15 amino acids. Germline V lookup: CDR1 SQVTM, CDR2 ANQGSEA. The CDR3 region is CSVEDGDPPSYGYTL. The CDR3 DNA follows: TGCAGCGTTGAAGATGGGGATCCCCCCTCCTATGGCTACACCCTC.

This clonotype appeared many times. This chain joins TRBV13 and TRBJ2-4, with D perhaps TRBD2 (6 bases). The V gene's germline CDR1 is PRHDT and CDR2 FYEKMQ (reference sequence). The CDR3 runs to 17 residues. V lost 5 bases and J lost 0, with 17 bases in between. The CDR3 region has the DNA TGTGCCAGCAGCCCAACCCAGGAGGGAGTAGCCAAAAACATTCAGTACTTC. Translation gives CASSPTQEGVAKNIQYF.

The rearrangement joins TRBV4-3 to TRBJ2-7; 9 bases are shared with TRBD1. Germline lookup yields CDR1 LGHNA and CDR2 YSLEER. V lost 1 base, J lost 6 bases, and 7 bases stayed unmatched. This CDR3 contains 15 residues. The CDR3 reads CASSQARDRVSEQYF. The CDR3 DNA sequence: TGCGCCAGCAGCCAAGCCCGGGACAGGGTATCCGAGCAGTACTTC.

This clonotype came up many times. The V gene is TRBV10-2, the J gene TRBJ1-1; weak D call: TRBD1 (6 bases). The V end lost 6 bases, the J end lost 7 bases, and 6 bases lay between the germline ends. This CDR3 has 10 residues. The germline V gene encodes CDR1 WSHSY and CDR2 SAAADI. DNA for the CDR3: TGCGCCAGCAGGGACAGTGAAGCTTTCTTT. Protein: CASRDSEAFF.

In this sample, this clonotype turned up many times. This chain connects TRBV20-1 to TRBJ1-2, with a tentative D call TRBD1 (6 bases). In germline, CDR1 is DFQATT, CDR2 SNEGSKA (reference sequence). This CDR3 contains 12 residues. Between the trimmed V and J ends, which lost 6 bases and 4 bases, there was a span of 12 bases. In DNA, the CDR3 is TGCAGTGCAACGACAGGTTCCTATGGCTACACCTTC. Amino acid sequence: CSATTGSYGYTF.

This clonotype was picked up a small number of times. The V gene is TRBV19, the J gene TRBJ1-1; D is ambiguous. CDR1 is LNHDA, CDR2 SQIVND, per germline (reference sequence). V was clipped by 3 bases and J by 3 bases, with 14 bases between them. CDR3 length equals 15 residues. CDR3 protein: CASSILWDVDTEAFF. In DNA form, the CDR3 reads TGTGCCAGTAGTATCTTGTGGGATGTCGACACTGAAGCTTTCTTT.

V is TRBV19 and J is TRBJ2-7; TRBD2 aligns across 10 bases. Germline loops: CDR1 LNHDA, CDR2 SQIVND (reference sequence). The V gene end was trimmed by 2 bases and the J gene end by 2 bases; junction bases not matched to a gene: 0. CDR3 length: 14 residues. The CDR3 DNA is TGTGCCAGTAGTATACTAGCGGGAGCCTACGAGCAGTACTTC. This sequence encodes CASSILAGAYEQYF.

This clonotype was detected many times. This chain links TRBV20-1 with TRBJ2-7; the D is unclear. Germline assignment: CDR1 DFQATT and CDR2 SNEGSKA (reference sequence). The CDR3 covers 17 residues. V shed 6 bases and J shed 2 bases, with 26 bases lying between them. In DNA form, the CDR3 reads TGCAGTGCATCCCTTGGCAGGACCTCTATTAAACCCTACGAGCAGTACTTC. Amino acid sequence: CSASLGRTSIKPYEQYF.